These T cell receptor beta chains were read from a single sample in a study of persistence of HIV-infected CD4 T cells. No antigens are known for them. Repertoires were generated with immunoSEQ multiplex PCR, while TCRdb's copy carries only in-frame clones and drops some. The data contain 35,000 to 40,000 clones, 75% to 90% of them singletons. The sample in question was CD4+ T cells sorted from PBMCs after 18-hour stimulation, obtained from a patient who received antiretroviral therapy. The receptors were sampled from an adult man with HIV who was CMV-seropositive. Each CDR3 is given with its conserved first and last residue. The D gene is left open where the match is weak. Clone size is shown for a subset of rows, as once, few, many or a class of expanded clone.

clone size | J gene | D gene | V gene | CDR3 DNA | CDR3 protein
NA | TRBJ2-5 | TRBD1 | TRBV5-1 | TGCGCCACCTCCGGGACAGGACAAGAGACCCAGTACTTC | CATSGTGQETQYF
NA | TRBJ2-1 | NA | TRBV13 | TGTGCCAGCAGCTTAAGAGGGGAGCAGTTCTTC | CASSLRGEQFF
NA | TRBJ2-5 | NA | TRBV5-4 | TGTGCCAGCAGCCCGGGACCAGGAGAGACCCAGTACTTC | CASSPGPGETQYF
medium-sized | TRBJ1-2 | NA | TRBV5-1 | TGCGCCAGCAGCCCATCCAGGGATGGCTACACCTTC | CASSPSRDGYTF
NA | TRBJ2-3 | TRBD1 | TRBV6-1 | TGTGCCAGCACAACTGGGACAGGGGGATCAGATACGCAGTATTTT | CASTTGTGGSDTQYF
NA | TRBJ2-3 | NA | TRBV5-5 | TGTGCCAGCAGCCACCTGGACATCCATACGCAGTATTTT | CASSHLDIHTQYF
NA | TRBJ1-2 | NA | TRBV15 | TGTGCCACCAGCAGAGACGTCTATGGCTACACCTTC | CATSRDVYGYTF
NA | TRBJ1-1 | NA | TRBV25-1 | TGTGCCAGCACGGTGGGGGTTGAAGCTTTCTTT | CASTVGVEAFF
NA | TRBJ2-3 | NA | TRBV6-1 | TGTGCCAGCAGTGAGGGCAGGGAGGTAAATACGCAGTATTTT | CASSEGREVNTQYF
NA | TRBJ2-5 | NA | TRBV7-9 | TGTGCCAGCACCACCGGGGGCTTGACAGGTTTGGAGACCCAGTACTTC | CASTTGGLTGLETQYF
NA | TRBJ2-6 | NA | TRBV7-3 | TGTGCCAGCAGCTTGCGAGGGGCCAACGTCCTGACTTTC | CASSLRGANVLTF
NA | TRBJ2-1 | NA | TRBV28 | TGTGCCAGCACAAGAAATTCCTACAATGAGCAGTTCTTC | CASTRNSYNEQFF
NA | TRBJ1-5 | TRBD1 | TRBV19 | TGTGCCACTACGGACAGGTTCAATCAGCCCCAGCATTTT | CATTDRFNQPQHF
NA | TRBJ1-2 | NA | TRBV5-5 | TGTGCCAGCAGCCCCCTTTGGGGGGATGGCTACACCTTC | CASSPLWGDGYTF
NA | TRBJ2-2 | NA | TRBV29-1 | TGCAGCGTTGAGGTCCTCAACACCGGGGAGCTGTTTTTT | CSVEVLNTGELFF
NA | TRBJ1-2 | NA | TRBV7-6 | TGTGCCAGCAGCCCCGGGGGGGCTGGTTCTGGCTACACCTTC | CASSPGGAGSGYTF
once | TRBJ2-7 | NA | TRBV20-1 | TGCAGTGCTAGCCAGTCCCACGAGCAGTACTTC | CSASQSHEQYF
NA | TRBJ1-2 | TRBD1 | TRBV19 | TGTGCCAGTAGAGGGACAGGGAACTATGGCTACACCTTC | CASRGTGNYGYTF
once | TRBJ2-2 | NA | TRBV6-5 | TGTGCCAGCAGTTCTCAGGGGAACGGGGAGCTGTTTTTT | CASSSQGNGELFF
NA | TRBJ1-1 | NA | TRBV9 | TGTGCCAGCAGCCCCCCGGTCCTGCTCTCCACTGAAGCTTTCTTT | CASSPPVLLSTEAFF
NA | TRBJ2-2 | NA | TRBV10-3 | TGTGCCATCAGCGACACGGCGAACACCGGGGAGCTGTTTTTT | CAISDTANTGELFF
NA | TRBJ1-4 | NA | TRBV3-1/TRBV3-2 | TGTGCCAGCAGTCGAGGGGGGTATGAAAAACTGTTTTTT | CASSRGGYEKLFF
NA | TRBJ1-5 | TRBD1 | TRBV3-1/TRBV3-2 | TGTGCCAGCAGCCAAGATCCGGCAGGGGGGAGAGCGAGCAATCAGCCCCAGCATTTT | CASSQDPAGGRASNQPQHF
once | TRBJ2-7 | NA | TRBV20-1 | TGCAGTGCTAGAGGGAGAAGCGAGCAGTACTTC | CSARGRSEQYF
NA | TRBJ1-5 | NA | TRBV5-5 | TGTGCCAGCAGCCCCGACAGGCCAAATCAGCCCCAGCATTTT | CASSPDRPNQPQHF
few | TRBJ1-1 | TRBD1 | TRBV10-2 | TGCGCCAGCAGTGAGTCGACGGTGACAGGGTCCACTGAAGCTTTCTTT | CASSESTVTGSTEAFF
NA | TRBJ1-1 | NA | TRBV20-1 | TGCAGTGCTACAGCGAACACTGAAGCTTTCTTT | CSATANTEAFF
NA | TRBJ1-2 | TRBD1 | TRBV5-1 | TGCGCCAGCAGCTTGGCCATACGGACAGGGGACTATGGCTACACCTTC | CASSLAIRTGDYGYTF
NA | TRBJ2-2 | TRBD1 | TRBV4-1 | TGCGCCAGCGGAAGGACGGAAGGGACAGGGGATACCGGGGAGCTGTTTTTT | CASGRTEGTGDTGELFF
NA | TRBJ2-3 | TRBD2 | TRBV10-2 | TGCGCCAGCAGTGAGGACGGGGGGTCCGGTAAGACGCAGTATTTT | CASSEDGGSGKTQYF
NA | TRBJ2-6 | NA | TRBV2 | TGTGCCAGCCACATGGACTCTGGGGCCAACGTCCTGACTTTC | CASHMDSGANVLTF
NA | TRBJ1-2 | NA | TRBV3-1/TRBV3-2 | TGTGCCAGCAGCCAAGGCAGCGACAGGATTGGAGGCTACACCTTC | CASSQGSDRIGGYTF
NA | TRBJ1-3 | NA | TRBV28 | TGTGCCAGTACCCTCGGCTCTGGAAACACCATATATTTT | CASTLGSGNTIYF